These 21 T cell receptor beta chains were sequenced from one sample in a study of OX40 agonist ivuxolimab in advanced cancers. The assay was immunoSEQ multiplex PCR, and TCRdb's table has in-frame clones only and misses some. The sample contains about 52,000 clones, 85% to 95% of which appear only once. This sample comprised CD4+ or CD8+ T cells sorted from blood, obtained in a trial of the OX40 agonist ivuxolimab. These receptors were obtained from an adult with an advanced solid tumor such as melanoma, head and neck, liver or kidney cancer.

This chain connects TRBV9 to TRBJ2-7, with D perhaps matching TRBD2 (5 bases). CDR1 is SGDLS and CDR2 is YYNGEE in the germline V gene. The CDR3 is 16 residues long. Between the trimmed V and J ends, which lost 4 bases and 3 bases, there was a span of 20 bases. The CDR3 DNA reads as TGTGCCAGCAGCCGGGGAGCAGAGCCCCCTCTCTACGAGCAGTACTTC. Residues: CASSRGAEPPLYEQYF.

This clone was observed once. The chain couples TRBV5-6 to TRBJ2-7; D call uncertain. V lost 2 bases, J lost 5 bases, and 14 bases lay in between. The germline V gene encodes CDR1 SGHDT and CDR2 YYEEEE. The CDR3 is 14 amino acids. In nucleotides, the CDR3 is TGTGCCAGCAGCTTTTGGGTATTACCTGACGAGCAGTACTTC. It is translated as CASSFWVLPDEQYF.

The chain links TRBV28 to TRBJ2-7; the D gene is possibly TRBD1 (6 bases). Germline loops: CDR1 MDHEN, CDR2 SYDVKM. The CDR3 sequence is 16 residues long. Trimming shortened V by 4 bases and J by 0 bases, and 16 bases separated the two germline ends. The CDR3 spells CASSSLDSRSSYEQYF. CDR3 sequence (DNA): TGTGCCAGCAGTTCCTTGGACAGCCGAAGCTCCTACGAGCAGTACTTC.

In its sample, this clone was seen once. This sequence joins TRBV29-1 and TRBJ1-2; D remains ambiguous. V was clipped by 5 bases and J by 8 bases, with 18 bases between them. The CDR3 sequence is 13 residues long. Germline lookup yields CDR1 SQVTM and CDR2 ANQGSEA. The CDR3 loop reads CSVPPGREEGYTF. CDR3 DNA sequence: TGCAGCGTTCCCCCTGGGAGGGAAGAAGGCTACACCTTC.

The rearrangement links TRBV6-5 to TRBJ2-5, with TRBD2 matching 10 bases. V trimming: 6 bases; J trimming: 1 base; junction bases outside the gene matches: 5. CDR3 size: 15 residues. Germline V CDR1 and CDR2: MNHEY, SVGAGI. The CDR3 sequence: CASRGIAGGQETQYF. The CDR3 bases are TGTGCCAGCAGGGGGATAGCGGGAGGCCAAGAGACCCAGTACTTC.

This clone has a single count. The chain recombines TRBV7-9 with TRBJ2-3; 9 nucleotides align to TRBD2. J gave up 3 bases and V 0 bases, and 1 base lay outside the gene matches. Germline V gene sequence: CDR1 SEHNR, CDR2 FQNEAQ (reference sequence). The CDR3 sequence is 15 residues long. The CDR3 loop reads CASSLASGRTDTQYF. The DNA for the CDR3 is TGTGCCAGCAGCTTAGCTAGCGGGAGAACAGATACGCAGTATTTT.

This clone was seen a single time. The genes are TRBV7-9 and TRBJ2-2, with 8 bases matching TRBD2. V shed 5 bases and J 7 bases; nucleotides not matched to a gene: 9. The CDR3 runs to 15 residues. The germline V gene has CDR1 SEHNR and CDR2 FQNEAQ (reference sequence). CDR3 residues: CASSPGLVQGGELFF. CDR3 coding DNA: TGTGCCAGCAGCCCGGGACTAGTTCAAGGCGGGGAGCTGTTTTTT.

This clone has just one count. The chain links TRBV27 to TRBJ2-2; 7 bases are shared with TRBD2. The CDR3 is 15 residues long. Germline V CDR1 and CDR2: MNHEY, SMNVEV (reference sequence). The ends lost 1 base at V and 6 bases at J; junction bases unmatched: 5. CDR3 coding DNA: TGTGCCAGCAGTTTATGGGCGGGAGCATCCGGGGAGCTGTTTTTT. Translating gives CASSLWAGASGELFF.

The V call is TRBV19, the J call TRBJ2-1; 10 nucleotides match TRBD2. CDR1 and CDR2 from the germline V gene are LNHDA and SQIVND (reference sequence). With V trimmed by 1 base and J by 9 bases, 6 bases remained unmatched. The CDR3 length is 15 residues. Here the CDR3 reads CASSIAAGGAREQFF. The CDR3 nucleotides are TGTGCCAGTAGTATAGCAGCGGGAGGGGCGCGTGAGCAGTTCTTC.

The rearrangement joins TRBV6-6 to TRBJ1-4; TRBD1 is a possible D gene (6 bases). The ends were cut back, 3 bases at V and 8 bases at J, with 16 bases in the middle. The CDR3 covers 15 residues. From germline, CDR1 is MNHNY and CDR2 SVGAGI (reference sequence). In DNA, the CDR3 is TGTGCCAGCAGTTATGCAGGGGCCGGGGGGGAAAAACTGTTTTTT. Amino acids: CASSYAGAGGEKLFF.

Here the CDR3 reads CASSDEWGQSGGTYEQYF. CDR3 DNA: TGTGCCAGCAGTGATGAATGGGGGCAGAGCGGGGGGACCTACGAGCAGTACTTC. V is TRBV6-1 and J is TRBJ2-7; 9 nucleotides align to TRBD2. Germline CDR1 reads MNHNS; CDR2 reads SASEGT. The trim removed 3 bases at V and 2 bases at J, leaving 14 bases unmatched. The CDR3 contains 18 residues.

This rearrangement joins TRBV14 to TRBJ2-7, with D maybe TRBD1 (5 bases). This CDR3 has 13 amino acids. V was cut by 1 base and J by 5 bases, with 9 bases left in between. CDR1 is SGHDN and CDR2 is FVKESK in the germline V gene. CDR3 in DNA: TGTGCCAGCAGCCAAGGTTGGGGCAACGAGCAGTACTTC. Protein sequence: CASSQGWGNEQYF.

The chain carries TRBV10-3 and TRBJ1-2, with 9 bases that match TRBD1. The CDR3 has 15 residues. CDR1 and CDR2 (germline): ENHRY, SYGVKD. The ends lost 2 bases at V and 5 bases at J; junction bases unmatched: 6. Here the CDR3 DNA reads TGTGCCATCAGTGAGAACAGGGGGCTTGCGTATGGCTACACCTTC. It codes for CAISENRGLAYGYTF.

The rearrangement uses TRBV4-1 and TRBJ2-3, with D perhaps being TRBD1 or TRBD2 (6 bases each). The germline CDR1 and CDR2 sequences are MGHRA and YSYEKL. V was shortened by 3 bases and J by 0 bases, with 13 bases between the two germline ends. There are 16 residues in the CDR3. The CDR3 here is CASSHKGGSSTDTQYF. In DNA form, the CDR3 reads TGCGCCAGCAGCCACAAGGGGGGATCTAGCACAGATACGCAGTATTTT.

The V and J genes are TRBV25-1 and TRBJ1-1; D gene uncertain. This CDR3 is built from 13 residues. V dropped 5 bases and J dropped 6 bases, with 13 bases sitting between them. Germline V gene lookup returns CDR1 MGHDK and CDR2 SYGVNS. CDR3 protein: CASSLPGFAEAFF. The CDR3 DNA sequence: TGTGCCAGCAGTCTTCCGGGGTTCGCTGAAGCTTTCTTT.

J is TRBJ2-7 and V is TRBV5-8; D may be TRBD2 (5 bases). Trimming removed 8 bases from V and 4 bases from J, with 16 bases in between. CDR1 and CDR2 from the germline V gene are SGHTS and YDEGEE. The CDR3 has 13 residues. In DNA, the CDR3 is TGTGCCAGTCCCAAGAGGGTCAAGTACGAGCAGTACTTC. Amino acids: CASPKRVKYEQYF.

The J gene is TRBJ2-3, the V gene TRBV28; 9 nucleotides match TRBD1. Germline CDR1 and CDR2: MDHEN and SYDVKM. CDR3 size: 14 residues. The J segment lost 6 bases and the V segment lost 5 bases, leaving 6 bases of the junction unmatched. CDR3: CASSNRGREDTQYF. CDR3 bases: TGTGCCAGCAGTAACAGGGGGCGCGAGGATACGCAGTATTTT.

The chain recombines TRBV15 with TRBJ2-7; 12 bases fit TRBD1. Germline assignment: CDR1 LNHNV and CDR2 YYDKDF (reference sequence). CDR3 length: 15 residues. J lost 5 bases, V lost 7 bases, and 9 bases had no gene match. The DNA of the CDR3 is TGTGCCACCAACCCGGGGACAGGGGGCTTAGACGAGCAGTACTTC. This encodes CATNPGTGGLDEQYF. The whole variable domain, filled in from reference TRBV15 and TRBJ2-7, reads DAMVIQNPRYQVTQFGKPVTLSCSQTLNHNVMYWYQQKSSQAPKLLFHYYDKDFNNEADTPDNFQSRRPNTSFCFLDIRSPGLGDTAMYLCATNPGTGGLDEQYFGPGTRLTVT.

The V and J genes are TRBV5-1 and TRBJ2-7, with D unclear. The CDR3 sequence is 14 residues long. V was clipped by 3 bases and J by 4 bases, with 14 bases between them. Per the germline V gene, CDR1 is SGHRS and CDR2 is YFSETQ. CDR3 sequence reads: CASSSPGSPYEQYF. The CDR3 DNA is TGCGCCAGCAGCTCGCCGGGCTCCCCGTACGAGCAGTACTTC.

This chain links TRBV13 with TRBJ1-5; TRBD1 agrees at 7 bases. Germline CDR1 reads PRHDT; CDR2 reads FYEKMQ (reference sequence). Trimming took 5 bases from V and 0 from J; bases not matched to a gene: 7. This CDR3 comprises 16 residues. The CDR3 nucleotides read TGTGCCAGCAGCCTCTCGGCAGGGGGTAGCAATCAGCCCCAGCATTTT. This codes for CASSLSAGGSNQPQHF.

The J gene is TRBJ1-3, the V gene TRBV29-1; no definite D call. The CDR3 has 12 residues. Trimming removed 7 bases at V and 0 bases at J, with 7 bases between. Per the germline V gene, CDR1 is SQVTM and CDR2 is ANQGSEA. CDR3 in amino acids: CSGQGSGNTIYF. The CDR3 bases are TGCAGCGGGCAAGGCTCTGGAAACACCATATATTTT.